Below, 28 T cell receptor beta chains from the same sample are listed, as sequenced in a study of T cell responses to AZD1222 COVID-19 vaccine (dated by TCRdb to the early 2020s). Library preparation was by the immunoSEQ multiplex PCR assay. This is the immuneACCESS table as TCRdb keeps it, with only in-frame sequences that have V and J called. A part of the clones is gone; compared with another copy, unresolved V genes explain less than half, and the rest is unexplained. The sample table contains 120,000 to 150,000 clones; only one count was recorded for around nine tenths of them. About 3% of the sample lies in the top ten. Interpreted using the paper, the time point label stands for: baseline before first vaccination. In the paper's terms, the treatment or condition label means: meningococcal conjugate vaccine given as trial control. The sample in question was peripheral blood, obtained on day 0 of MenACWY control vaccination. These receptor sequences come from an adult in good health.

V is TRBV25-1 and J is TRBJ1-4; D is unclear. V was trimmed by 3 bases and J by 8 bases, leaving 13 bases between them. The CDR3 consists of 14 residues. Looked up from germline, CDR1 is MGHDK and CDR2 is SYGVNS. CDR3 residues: CASSEETLGEKLFF. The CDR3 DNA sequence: TGTGCCAGCAGTGAGGAGACTCTGGGGGAAAAACTGTTTTTT.

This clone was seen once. The CDR3 DNA follows: TGTGCCATCGCTGGGTACACCGGGGAGCTGTTTTTT. Protein: CAIAGYTGELFF. The gene calls are TRBV28 and TRBJ2-2; D unclear. The CDR3 spans 12 residues. V was trimmed by 10 bases and J by 3 bases, leaving 9 bases between them. The germline CDR1 and CDR2 sequences are MDHEN and SYDVKM.

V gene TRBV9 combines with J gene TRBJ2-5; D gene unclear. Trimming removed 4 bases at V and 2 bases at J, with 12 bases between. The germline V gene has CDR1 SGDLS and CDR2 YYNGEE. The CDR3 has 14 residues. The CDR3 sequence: CASSTRVTQETQYF. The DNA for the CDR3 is TGTGCCAGCAGCACCCGGGTAACACAAGAGACCCAGTACTTC. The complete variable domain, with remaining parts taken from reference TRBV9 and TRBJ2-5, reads DSGVTQTPKHLITATGQRVTLRCSPRSGDLSVYWYQQSLDQGLQFLIQYYNGEERAKGNILERFSAQQFPDLHSELNLSSLELGDSALYFCASSTRVTQETQYFGPGTRLLVL.

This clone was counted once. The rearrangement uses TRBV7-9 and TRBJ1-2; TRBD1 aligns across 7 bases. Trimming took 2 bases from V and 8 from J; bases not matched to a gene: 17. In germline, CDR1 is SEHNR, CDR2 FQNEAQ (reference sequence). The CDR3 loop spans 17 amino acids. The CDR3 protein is CASSLFSGTGTAFGYTF. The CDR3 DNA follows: TGTGCCAGCAGCTTATTTTCGGGAACCGGGACAGCATTCGGCTACACCTTC. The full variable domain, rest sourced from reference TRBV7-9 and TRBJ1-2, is DTGVSQNPRHKITKRGQNVTFRCDPISEHNRLYWYRQTLGQGPEFLTYFQNEAQLEKSRLLSDRFSAERPKGSFSTLEIQRTEQGDSAMYLCASSLFSGTGTAFGYTFGSGTRLTVV.

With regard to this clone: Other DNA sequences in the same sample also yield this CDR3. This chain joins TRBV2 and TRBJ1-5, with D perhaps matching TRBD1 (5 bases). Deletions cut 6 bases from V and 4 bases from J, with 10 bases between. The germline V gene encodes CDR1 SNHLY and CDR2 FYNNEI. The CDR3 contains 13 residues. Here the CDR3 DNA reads TGTGCCAGCAGGAGGGACGGGAATCAGCCCCAGCATTTT. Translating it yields CASRRDGNQPQHF. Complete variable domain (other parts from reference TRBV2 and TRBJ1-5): EPEVTQTPSHQVTQMGQEVILRCVPISNHLYFYWYRQILGQKVEFLVSFYNNEISEKSEIFDDQFSVERPDGSNFTLKIRSTKLEDSAMYFCASRRDGNQPQHFGDGTRLSIL.

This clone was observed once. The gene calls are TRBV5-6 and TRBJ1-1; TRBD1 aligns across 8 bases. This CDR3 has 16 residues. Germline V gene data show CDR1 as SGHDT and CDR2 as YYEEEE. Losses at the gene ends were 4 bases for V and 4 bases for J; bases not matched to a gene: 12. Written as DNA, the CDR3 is TGTGCCAGCAGCCCTAGGACAGGGCTGAGGGGCACTGAAGCTTTCTTT. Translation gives CASSPRTGLRGTEAFF.

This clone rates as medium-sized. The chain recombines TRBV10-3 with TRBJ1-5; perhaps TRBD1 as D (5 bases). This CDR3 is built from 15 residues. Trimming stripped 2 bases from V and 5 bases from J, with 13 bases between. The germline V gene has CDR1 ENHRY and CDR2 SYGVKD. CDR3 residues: CAISERAGKDQPQHF. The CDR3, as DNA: TGTGCCATCAGTGAGCGGGCAGGGAAAGATCAGCCCCAGCATTTT.

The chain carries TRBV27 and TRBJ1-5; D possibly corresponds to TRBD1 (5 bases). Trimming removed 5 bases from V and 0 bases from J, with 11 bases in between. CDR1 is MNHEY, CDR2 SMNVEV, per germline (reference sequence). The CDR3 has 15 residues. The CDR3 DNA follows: TGTGCCAGCAGTCAGTCAGGGTATAGCAATCAGCCCCAGCATTTT. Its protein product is CASSQSGYSNQPQHF.

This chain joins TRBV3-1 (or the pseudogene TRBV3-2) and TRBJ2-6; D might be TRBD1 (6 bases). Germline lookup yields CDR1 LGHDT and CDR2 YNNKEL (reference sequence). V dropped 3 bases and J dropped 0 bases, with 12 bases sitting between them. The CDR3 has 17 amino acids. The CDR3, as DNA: TGTGCCAGCAGCCACCCCCAGGACAGCTCTGGGGCCAACGTCCTGACTTTC. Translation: CASSHPQDSSGANVLTF.

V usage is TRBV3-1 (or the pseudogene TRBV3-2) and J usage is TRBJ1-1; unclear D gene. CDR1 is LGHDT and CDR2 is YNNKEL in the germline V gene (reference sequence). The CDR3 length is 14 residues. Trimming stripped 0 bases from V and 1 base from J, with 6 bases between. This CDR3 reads CASSQDSRNTEAFF. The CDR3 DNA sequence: TGTGCCAGCAGCCAAGATTCCAGGAACACTGAAGCTTTCTTT.

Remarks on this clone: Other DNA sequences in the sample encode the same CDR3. This chain's CDR3 is CASSVVGGPYNEQFF. CDR3 nucleotides: TGTGCCAGCAGCGTAGTGGGGGGCCCCTACAATGAGCAGTTCTTC. The genes are TRBV9 and TRBJ2-1, with D possibly called TRBD1 or TRBD2 (6 bases each). Germline V gene data show CDR1 as SGDLS and CDR2 as YYNGEE. The CDR3 is 15 residues long. The germline V and J ends were trimmed by 0 bases and 2 bases, with 9 bases remaining between them.

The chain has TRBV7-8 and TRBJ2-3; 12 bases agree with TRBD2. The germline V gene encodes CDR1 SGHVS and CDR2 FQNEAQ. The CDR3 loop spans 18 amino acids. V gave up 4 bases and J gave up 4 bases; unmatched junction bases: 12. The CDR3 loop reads CASSSRLAGVNLADTQYF. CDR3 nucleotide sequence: TGTGCCAGCAGCTCCAGACTAGCGGGAGTGAACCTGGCAGATACGCAGTATTTT.

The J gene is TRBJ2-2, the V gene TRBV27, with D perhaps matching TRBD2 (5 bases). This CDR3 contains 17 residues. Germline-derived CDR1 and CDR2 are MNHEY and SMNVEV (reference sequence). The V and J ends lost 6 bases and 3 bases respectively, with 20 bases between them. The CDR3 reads CASRTRVSSKDTGELFF. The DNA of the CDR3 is TGTGCCAGCAGAACTAGGGTGTCAAGCAAGGACACCGGGGAGCTGTTTTTT.

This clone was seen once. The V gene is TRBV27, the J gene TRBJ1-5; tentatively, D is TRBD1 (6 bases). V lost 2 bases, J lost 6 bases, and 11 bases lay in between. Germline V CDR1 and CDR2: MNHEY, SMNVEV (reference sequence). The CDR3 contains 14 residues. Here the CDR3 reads CASSLGGRGQPQHF. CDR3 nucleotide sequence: TGTGCCAGCAGTTTAGGGGGCAGGGGTCAGCCCCAGCATTTT.

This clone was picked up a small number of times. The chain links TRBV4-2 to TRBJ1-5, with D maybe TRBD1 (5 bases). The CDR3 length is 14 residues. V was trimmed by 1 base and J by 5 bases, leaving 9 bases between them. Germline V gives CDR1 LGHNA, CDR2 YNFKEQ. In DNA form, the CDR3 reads TGTGCCAGCAGCCAAGCTAGGGGTGATCAGCCCCAGCATTTT. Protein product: CASSQARGDQPQHF.

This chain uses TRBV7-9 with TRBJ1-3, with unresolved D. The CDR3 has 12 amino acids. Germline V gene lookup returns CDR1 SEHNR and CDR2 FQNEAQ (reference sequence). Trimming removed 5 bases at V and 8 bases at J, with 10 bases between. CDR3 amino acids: CASSRKRDTIYF. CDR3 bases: TGTGCCAGCAGCCGCAAGCGGGACACCATATATTTT.

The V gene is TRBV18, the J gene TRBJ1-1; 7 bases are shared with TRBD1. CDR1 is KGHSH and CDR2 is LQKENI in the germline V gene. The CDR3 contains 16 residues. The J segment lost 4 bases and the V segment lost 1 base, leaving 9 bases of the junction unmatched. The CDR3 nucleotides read TGTGCCAGCTCACCACGCTGGAAGGGGGCGGGCACTGAAGCTTTCTTT. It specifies CASSPRWKGAGTEAFF. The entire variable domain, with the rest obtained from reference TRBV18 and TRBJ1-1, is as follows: NAGVMQNPRHLVRRRGQEARLRCSPMKGHSHVYWYRQLPEEGLKFMVYLQKENIIDESGMPKERFSAEFPKEGPSILRIQQVVRGDSAAYFCASSPRWKGAGTEAFFGQGTRLTVV.

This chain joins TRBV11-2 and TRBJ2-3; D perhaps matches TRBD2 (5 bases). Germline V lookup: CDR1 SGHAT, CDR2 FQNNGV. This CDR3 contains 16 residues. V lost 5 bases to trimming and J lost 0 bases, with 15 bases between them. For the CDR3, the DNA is TGTGCCAGCAGCCCAGGAGGTGGCCACAGCACAGATACGCAGTATTTT. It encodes CASSPGGGHSTDTQYF.

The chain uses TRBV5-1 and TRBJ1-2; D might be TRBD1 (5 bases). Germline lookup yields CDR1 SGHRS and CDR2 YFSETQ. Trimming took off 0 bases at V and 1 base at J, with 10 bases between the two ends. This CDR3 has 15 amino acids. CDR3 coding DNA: TGCGCCAGCAGCTTGGAGGGACGGAATAACTATGGCTACACCTTC. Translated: CASSLEGRNNYGYTF.

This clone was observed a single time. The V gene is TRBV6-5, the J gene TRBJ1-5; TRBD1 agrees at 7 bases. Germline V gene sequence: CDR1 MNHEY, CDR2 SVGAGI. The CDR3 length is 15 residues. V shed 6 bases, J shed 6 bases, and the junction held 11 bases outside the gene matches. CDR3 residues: CASRSTGDRGQPQHF. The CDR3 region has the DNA TGTGCCAGCAGATCCACAGGGGACCGGGGTCAGCCCCAGCATTTT.

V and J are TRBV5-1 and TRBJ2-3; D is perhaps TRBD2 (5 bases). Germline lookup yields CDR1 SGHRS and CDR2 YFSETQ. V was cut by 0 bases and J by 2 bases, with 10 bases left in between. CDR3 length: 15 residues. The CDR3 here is CASSLERSFTDTQYF. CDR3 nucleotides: TGCGCCAGCAGCTTGGAGCGGTCGTTCACAGATACGCAGTATTTT.

The DNA of the CDR3 is TGTGCCAGCAAAGGTGCCGGAAACACCATATATTTT. This sequence encodes CASKGAGNTIYF. The V gene is TRBV2, the J gene TRBJ1-3; D call uncertain. V was clipped by 7 bases and J by 4 bases, with 8 bases between them. The CDR3 has 12 residues. CDR1 is SNHLY and CDR2 is FYNNEI in the germline V gene.

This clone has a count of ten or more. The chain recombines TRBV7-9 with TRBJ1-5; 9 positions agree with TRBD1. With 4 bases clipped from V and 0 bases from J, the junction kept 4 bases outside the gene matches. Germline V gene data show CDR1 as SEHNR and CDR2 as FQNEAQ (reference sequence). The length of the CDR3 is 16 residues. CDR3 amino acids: CASSSHRGHSNQPQHF. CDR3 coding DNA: TGTGCCAGCAGCTCCCACAGGGGGCATAGCAATCAGCCCCAGCATTTT.

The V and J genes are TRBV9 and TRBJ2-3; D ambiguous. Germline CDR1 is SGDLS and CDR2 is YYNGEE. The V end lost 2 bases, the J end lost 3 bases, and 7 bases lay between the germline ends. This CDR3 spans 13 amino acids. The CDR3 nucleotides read TGTGCCAGCAGCGTCGCCTTAACAGATACGCAGTATTTT. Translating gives CASSVALTDTQYF.

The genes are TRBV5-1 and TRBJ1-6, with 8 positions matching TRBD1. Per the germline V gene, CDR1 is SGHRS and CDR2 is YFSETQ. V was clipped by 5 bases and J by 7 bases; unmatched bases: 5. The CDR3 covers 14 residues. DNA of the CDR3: TGCGCCAGCAGTACCGGACAGGGAAATTCACCCCTCCACTTT. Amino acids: CASSTGQGNSPLHF.

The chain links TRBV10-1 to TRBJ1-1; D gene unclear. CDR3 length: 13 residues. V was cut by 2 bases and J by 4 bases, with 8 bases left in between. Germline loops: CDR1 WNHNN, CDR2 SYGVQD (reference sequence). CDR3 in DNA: TGCGCCAGCAGTGAGAGGACCCGCACTGAAGCTTTCTTT. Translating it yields CASSERTRTEAFF.

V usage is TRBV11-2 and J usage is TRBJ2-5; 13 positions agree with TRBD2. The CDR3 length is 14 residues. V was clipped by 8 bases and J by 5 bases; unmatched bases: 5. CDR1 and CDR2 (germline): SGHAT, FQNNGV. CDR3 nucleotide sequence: TGTGCCAGCCGGACTAGCGGGAGCGTGGAGACCCAGTACTTC. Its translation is CASRTSGSVETQYF.

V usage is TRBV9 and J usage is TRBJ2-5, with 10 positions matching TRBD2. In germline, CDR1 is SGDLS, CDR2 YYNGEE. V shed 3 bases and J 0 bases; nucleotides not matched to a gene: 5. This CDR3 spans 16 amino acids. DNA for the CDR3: TGTGCCAGCAGCGGGACTAGCGGTGCGTACCAAGAGACCCAGTACTTC. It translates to CASSGTSGAYQETQYF.